This T cell receptor beta chain stems from a study of blood T cell repertoires in COVID-19. TCRdb keeps only in-frame clones here, not all; method: immunoSEQ multiplex PCR. This sample has about 210,000 clones, with roughly 77% found just once. Cohort allocation depended upon clinical history that participants reported. The sequenced material came from PBMCs or T cells enriched from blood (not recorded which). The source is a man aged 40-49 years who had recovered from COVID-19.

The CDR3 nucleotides are TGCGCCAGCAGCTTGGTTGCGGACAGGGGGGCTGAAGCTTTCTTT. It codes for CASSLVADRGAEAFF. The chain joins TRBV5-1 to TRBJ1-1, with 10 bases lining up with TRBD1. Trimming at V came to 0 bases and at J to 6 bases, leaving 5 bases not matched to a gene. The germline V gene encodes CDR1 SGHRS and CDR2 YFSETQ. The CDR3 length is 15 residues.